Following are 23 T cell receptor beta chains from one sample sequenced in a study of OX40 agonist ivuxolimab in advanced cancers. Libraries were prepared through the immunoSEQ multiplex PCR assay. TCRdb stores this immuneACCESS table with in-frame sequences only. Part of the clones is absent; in the studies checked, under half of the shortfall reflects unresolved V genes, and no reason is known for the rest. In all, the sample holds some 70,000 clones, and about 86% of those were seen once. The ten most abundant clones make up 0.75% of the sample. The sample consisted of CD4+ or CD8+ T cells sorted from blood, taken in a trial of the OX40 agonist ivuxolimab. Every receptor here comes from an adult with an advanced solid tumor such as melanoma, head and neck, liver or kidney cancer.

The genes are TRBV4-3 and TRBJ2-2; no firm D call. CDR1 is LGHNA, CDR2 YSLEER, per germline. V lost 0 bases, J lost 4 bases, and 12 bases lay in between. This CDR3 comprises 16 residues. The CDR3 loop is CASSQDTGLGTGELFF. The CDR3 DNA sequence: TGCGCCAGCAGCCAAGATACTGGATTGGGCACCGGGGAGCTGTTTTTT.

The gene calls are TRBV30 and TRBJ2-1; D gene ambiguous. Trimming shortened V by 1 base and J by 1 base, and 14 bases separated the two germline ends. This CDR3 is 16 amino acids long. Germline V gives CDR1 GTSNPN, CDR2 SVGIG (reference sequence). The CDR3, as DNA: TGTGCCTGGAGTGCCCTCGGAGCGCAATCCTACAATGAGCAGTTCTTC. Residues: CAWSALGAQSYNEQFF.

This chain links TRBV10-3 with TRBJ2-1; the D gene is possibly TRBD1 (6 bases). CDR3 size: 15 residues. Germline V gene sequence: CDR1 ENHRY, CDR2 SYGVKD. V was trimmed by 5 bases and J by 2 bases, leaving 13 bases between them. CDR3 sequence: CAISPFTGTYNEQFF. The CDR3 DNA reads TGTGCCATCAGTCCCTTTACAGGGACCTACAATGAGCAGTTCTTC.

This chain links TRBV6-5 with TRBJ2-1; TRBD2 matches 10 bases. From germline, CDR1 is MNHEY and CDR2 SVGAGI. J gave up 8 bases and V 3 bases, and 7 bases lay outside the gene matches. The CDR3 totals 15 residues. The CDR3 DNA follows: TGTGCCAGCAGTTATCGGGCTAGCGGGAGAGATGAGCAGTTCTTC. It encodes CASSYRASGRDEQFF.

This chain uses TRBV30 with TRBJ2-2; TRBD1 is a possible D gene (6 bases). Trimming pared 5 bases from V and 0 bases from J, leaving 13 bases between. The CDR3 runs to 15 residues. Germline V CDR1 and CDR2: GTSNPN, SVGIG (reference sequence). The CDR3 DNA sequence: TGTGCCTGGGGGGGCACGTCCCCGAACACCGGGGAGCTGTTTTTT. Translating it yields CAWGGTSPNTGELFF. Full variable domain (outside the CDR3, taken from reference TRBV30 and TRBJ2-2): SQTIHQWPATLVQPVGSPLSLECTVEGTSNPNLYWYRQAAGRGLQLLFYSVGIGQISSEVPQNLSASRPQDRQFILSSKKLLLSDSGFYLCAWGGTSPNTGELFFGEGSRLTVL.

The chain recombines TRBV28 with TRBJ2-7, with D possibly being TRBD1 (5 bases). V lost 7 bases to trimming and J lost 0 bases, with 19 bases between them. The CDR3 is 16 amino acids. Germline loops: CDR1 MDHEN, CDR2 SYDVKM. The CDR3 region is CASTSRGGTSSYEQYF. CDR3 coding DNA: TGTGCCAGCACCTCTAGGGGCGGCACAAGCTCCTACGAGCAGTACTTC.

This chain connects TRBV7-3 to TRBJ2-3, with 10 positions matching TRBD2. The CDR3 consists of 15 residues. Trimming at V came to 4 bases and at J to 1 base, leaving 2 bases not matched to a gene. In germline, CDR1 is SGHTA, CDR2 FQGTGA. CDR3 protein: CASSSLAGGTDTQYF. The CDR3 nucleotides read TGTGCCAGCAGCTCGCTAGCGGGAGGCACAGATACGCAGTATTTT.

This clone was recorded a few times. The chain carries TRBV7-2 and TRBJ1-5, with D unclear. Trimming removed 2 bases from V and 4 bases from J, with 3 bases in between. The CDR3 has 12 amino acids. Germline V gene lookup returns CDR1 SGHTA and CDR2 FQGNSA. CDR3 region: CASSLWNQPQHF. DNA for the CDR3: TGTGCCAGCAGCTTATGGAATCAGCCCCAGCATTTT.

This chain joins TRBV27 and TRBJ2-3; D is undetermined. The CDR3 length is 12 residues. Germline CDR1 reads MNHEY; CDR2 reads SMNVEV (reference sequence). Trimming removed 3 bases from V and 10 bases from J, with 11 bases in between. CDR3 protein: CASSFKAGAQYF. The CDR3 DNA reads as TGTGCCAGCAGTTTCAAGGCTGGGGCGCAGTATTTT.

This clone was recorded only once. The chain recombines TRBV7-8 with TRBJ1-1, with D possibly TRBD1 on 6 matching bases. V lost 1 base, J lost 0 bases, and 24 bases lay in between. Germline V gene data show CDR1 as SGHVS and CDR2 as FQNEAQ. The CDR3 consists of 20 residues. CDR3 amino acids: CASSLVGGHFLVRVNTEAFF. For the CDR3, the DNA is TGTGCCAGCAGCTTAGTGGGGGGCCATTTCCTAGTCCGAGTGAACACTGAAGCTTTCTTT.

The V and J genes are TRBV18 and TRBJ1-1, with 9 bases aligning to TRBD1. Germline values: CDR1 KGHSH, CDR2 LQKENI. The CDR3 spans 16 residues. The ends lost 8 bases at V and 4 bases at J; junction bases unmatched: 14. Written as DNA, the CDR3 is TGTGCCAGCAAGGGGACAGGGATCCCAGGGACCACTGAAGCTTTCTTT. It codes for CASKGTGIPGTTEAFF.

This chain joins TRBV6-5 and TRBJ2-5, with 7 positions matching TRBD2. CDR3 length: 14 amino acids. Germline assignment: CDR1 MNHEY and CDR2 SVGAGI. J was trimmed by 5 bases and V by 5 bases; bases with no gene match: 8. The CDR3 loop is CASSEAGVGETQYF. The CDR3 region has the DNA TGTGCCAGCAGTGAGGCGGGGGTAGGGGAGACCCAGTACTTC.

In its sample, this clone was seen once. This chain connects TRBV7-2 to TRBJ1-1, with D hard to call. This CDR3 has 11 residues. V lost 6 bases and J lost 7, with 9 bases in between. CDR1 is SGHTA, CDR2 FQGNSA, per germline. The CDR3 DNA reads as TGTGCCAGCAGATACGACCGTGAAGCTTTCTTT. Translation: CASRYDREAFF.

The chain links TRBV28 to TRBJ2-1; perhaps TRBD2 as D (7 bases). CDR1 is MDHEN and CDR2 is SYDVKM in the germline V gene. CDR3 length equals 13 residues. V lost 3 bases and J lost 8, with 11 bases in between. CDR3 region: CASSFGGADEQFF. In DNA form, the CDR3 reads TGTGCCAGCAGTTTTGGGGGGGCCGATGAGCAGTTCTTC.

The gene calls are TRBV9 and TRBJ1-1, with 7 bases that match TRBD1. This CDR3 is built from 14 residues. CDR1 is SGDLS and CDR2 is YYNGEE in the germline V gene. The V segment lost 2 bases and the J segment 0 bases; nucleotides outside the gene matches: 1. The CDR3 coding sequence is TGTGCCAGCAGCGTGACAGGGTTGAACACTGAAGCTTTCTTT. This codes for CASSVTGLNTEAFF. Looking up the rest from reference TRBV9 and TRBJ1-1 gives the full variable domain: DSGVTQTPKHLITATGQRVTLRCSPRSGDLSVYWYQQSLDQGLQFLIQYYNGEERAKGNILERFSAQQFPDLHSELNLSSLELGDSALYFCASSVTGLNTEAFFGQGTRLTVV.

This clone was seen many times. The genes are TRBV6-5 and TRBJ1-1; D ambiguous. CDR1 MNHEY and CDR2 SVGAGI come from the germline V gene. V was cut by 6 bases and J by 3 bases, with 14 bases left in between. This CDR3 is 14 amino acids long. Written as DNA, the CDR3 is TGTGCCAGCAGGGCCTCCGGCGGGGACACTGAAGCTTTCTTT. It codes for CASRASGGDTEAFF.

This sequence joins TRBV6-6 and TRBJ1-4; possible D gene TRBD1, 6 bases. There are 16 residues in the CDR3. Germline V CDR1 and CDR2: MNHNY, SVGAGI (reference sequence). With 6 bases removed from V and 0 bases from J, the gap between germline ends came to 14 bases. The CDR3 nucleotides are TGTGCCAGCAGCCCACCGACAGGTGCAACTAATGAAAAACTGTTTTTT. Amino acid sequence: CASSPPTGATNEKLFF.

V and J are TRBV7-9 and TRBJ1-4, with 7 bases fitting TRBD1. The CDR3 length is 16 residues. V lost 5 bases, J lost 0 bases, and 6 bases stayed unmatched. Germline V gives CDR1 SEHNR, CDR2 FQNEAQ (reference sequence). The CDR3 here is CASSGQVLATNEKLFF. In nucleotides, the CDR3 is TGTGCCAGCAGCGGACAGGTCCTCGCAACTAATGAAAAACTGTTTTTT.

The V gene is TRBV7-9, the J gene TRBJ2-7, with TRBD1 matching over 8 bases. The CDR3 is 14 amino acids. The V gene end was trimmed by 7 bases and the J gene end by 6 bases; junction bases not matched to a gene: 11. In germline, CDR1 is SEHNR, CDR2 FQNEAQ (reference sequence). CDR3 DNA: TGTGCCAGCATCCCTCTCCAGGGGGCGGGCGAGCAGTACTTC. Protein: CASIPLQGAGEQYF.

V and J are TRBV5-6 and TRBJ2-7; possibly TRBD2 for D (6 bases). V was shortened by 4 bases and J by 0 bases, with 14 bases between the two germline ends. Germline V CDR1 and CDR2: SGHDT, YYEEEE. The CDR3 consists of 15 residues. This chain's CDR3 is CASSGTAARSYEQYF. The CDR3, as DNA: TGTGCCAGCAGCGGGACTGCTGCTCGCTCCTACGAGCAGTACTTC.

V and J are TRBV7-2 and TRBJ2-7, with TRBD2 identical over 9 bases. CDR1 and CDR2 from the germline V gene are SGHTA and FQGNSA. V was pared by 4 bases and J by 2 bases, with 3 bases of the junction left unmatched. This CDR3 has 14 amino acids. The CDR3 loop reads CASSYGTSPYEQYF. CDR3 nucleotides: TGTGCCAGCAGCTACGGGACTAGCCCCTACGAGCAGTACTTC.

The genes are TRBV6-5 and TRBJ2-2; D might be TRBD2 (7 bases). The CDR3 loop spans 15 amino acids. The V and J ends lost 4 bases and 1 base respectively, with 10 bases between them. Germline V gene sequence: CDR1 MNHEY, CDR2 SVGAGI. CDR3: CASSWGGLNTGELFF. CDR3 nucleotide sequence: TGTGCCAGCAGTTGGGGGGGCCTGAACACCGGGGAGCTGTTTTTT.

The chain is built from TRBV9 and TRBJ2-3; D may be TRBD2 (6 bases). The CDR3 loop spans 16 amino acids. V lost 0 bases and J 1 base, leaving 12 bases between the germline ends. Germline-derived CDR1 and CDR2 are SGDLS and YYNGEE. CDR3 sequence (DNA): TGTGCCAGCAGCGTAGAGGGACTGCCGGGCACAGATACGCAGTATTTT. This codes for CASSVEGLPGTDTQYF.